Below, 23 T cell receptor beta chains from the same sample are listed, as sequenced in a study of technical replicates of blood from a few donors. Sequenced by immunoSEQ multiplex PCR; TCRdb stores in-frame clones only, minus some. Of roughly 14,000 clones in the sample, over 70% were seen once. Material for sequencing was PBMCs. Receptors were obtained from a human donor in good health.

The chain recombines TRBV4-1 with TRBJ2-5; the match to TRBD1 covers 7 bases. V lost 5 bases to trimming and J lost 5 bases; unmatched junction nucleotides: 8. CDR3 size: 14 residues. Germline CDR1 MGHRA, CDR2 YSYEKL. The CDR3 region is CASSYRDSVETQYF. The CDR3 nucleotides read TGCGCCAGCAGCTACCGGGACAGTGTGGAGACCCAGTACTTC.

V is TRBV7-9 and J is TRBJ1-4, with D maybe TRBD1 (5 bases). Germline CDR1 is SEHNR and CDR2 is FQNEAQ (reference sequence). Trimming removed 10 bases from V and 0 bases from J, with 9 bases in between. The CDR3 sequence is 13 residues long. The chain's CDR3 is CATLTATNEKLFF. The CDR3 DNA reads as TGTGCCACCCTGACAGCAACTAATGAAAAACTGTTTTTT.

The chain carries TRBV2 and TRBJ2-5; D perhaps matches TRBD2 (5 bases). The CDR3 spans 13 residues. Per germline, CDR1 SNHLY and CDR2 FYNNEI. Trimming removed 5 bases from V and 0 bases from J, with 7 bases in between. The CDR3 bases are TGTGCCAGCAGTCCCGGGGACCAAGAGACCCAGTACTTC. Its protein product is CASSPGDQETQYF.

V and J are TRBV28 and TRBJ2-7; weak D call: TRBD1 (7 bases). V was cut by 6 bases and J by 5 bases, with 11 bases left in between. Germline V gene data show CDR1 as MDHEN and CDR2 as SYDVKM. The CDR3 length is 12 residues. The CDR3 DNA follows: TGTGCCAGCAGCCCCAGGGGGGACGAGCAGTACTTC. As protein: CASSPRGDEQYF.

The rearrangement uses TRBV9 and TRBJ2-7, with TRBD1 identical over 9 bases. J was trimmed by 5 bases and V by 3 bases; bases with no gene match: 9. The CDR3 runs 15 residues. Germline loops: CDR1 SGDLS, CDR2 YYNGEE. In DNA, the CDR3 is TGTGCCAGCAGCGAGACCGGGGACAGGGTCCACGAGCAGTACTTC. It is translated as CASSETGDRVHEQYF.

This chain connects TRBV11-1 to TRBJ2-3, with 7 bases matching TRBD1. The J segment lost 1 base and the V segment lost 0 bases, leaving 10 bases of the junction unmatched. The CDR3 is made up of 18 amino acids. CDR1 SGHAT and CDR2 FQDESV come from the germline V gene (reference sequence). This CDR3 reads CASSLATGTVWGTDTQYF. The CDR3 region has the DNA TGTGCCAGCAGCTTAGCTACAGGGACAGTCTGGGGCACAGATACGCAGTATTTT. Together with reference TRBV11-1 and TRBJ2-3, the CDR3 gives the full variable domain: EAEVAQSPRYKITEKSQAVAFWCDPISGHATLYWYRQILGQGPELLVQFQDESVVDDSQLPKDRFSAERLKGVDSTLKIQPAELGDSAMYLCASSLATGTVWGTDTQYFGPGTRLTVL.

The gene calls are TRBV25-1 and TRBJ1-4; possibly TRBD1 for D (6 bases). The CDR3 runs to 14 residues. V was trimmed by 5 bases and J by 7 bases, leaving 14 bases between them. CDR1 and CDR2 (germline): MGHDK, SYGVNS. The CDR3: CASSPGQLPEKLFF. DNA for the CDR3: TGTGCCAGCAGTCCTGGACAGTTGCCTGAAAAACTGTTTTTT.

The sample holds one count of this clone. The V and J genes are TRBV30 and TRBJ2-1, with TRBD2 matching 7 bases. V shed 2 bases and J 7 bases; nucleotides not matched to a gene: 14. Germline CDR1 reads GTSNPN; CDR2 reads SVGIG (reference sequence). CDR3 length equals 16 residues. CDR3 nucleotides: TGTGCCTGGAGTCCCCGACTAAGCGGACTAGGGAATGAGCAGTTCTTC. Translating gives CAWSPRLSGLGNEQFF. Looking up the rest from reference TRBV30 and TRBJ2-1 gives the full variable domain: SQTIHQWPATLVQPVGSPLSLECTVEGTSNPNLYWYRQAAGRGLQLLFYSVGIGQISSEVPQNLSASRPQDRQFILSSKKLLLSDSGFYLCAWSPRLSGLGNEQFFGPGTRLTVL.

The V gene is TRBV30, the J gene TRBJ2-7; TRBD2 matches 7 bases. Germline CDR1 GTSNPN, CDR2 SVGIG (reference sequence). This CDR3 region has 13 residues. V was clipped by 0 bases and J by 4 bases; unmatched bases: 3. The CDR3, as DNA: TGTGCCTGGAGTGTATCAGCGGGGTACGAGCAGTACTTC. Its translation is CAWSVSAGYEQYF.

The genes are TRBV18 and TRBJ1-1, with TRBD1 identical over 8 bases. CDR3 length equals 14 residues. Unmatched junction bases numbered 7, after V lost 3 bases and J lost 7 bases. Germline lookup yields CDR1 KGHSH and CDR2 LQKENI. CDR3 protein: CASSPSGQESEAFF. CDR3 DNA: TGTGCCAGCTCACCTTCGGGACAGGAAAGTGAAGCTTTCTTT.

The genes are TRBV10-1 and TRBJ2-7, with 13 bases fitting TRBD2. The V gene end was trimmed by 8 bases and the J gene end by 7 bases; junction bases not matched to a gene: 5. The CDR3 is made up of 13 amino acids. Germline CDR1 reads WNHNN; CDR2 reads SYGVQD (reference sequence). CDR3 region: CASGGLAGKEQYF. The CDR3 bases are TGCGCCAGCGGGGGACTAGCGGGAAAAGAGCAGTACTTC.

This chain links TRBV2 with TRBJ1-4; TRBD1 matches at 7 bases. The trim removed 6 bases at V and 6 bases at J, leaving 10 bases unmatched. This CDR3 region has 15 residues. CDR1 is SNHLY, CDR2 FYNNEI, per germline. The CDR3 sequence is CASRSNRGGYEKLFF. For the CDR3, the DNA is TGTGCCAGCAGGTCAAACAGGGGCGGGTATGAAAAACTGTTTTTT.

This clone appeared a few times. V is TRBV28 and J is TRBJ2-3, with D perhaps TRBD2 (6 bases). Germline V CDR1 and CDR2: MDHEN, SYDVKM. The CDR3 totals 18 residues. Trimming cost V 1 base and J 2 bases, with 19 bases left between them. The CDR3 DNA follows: TGTGCCAGCAGTTTATCGCCGGGGCTCGGGAGTCACACAGATACGCAGTATTTT. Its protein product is CASSLSPGLGSHTDTQYF.

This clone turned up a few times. In DNA form, the CDR3 reads TGTGCCAGTAGTACCCCGGGACAACTCTACGAGCAGTACTTC. This sequence encodes CASSTPGQLYEQYF. This chain uses TRBV19 with TRBJ2-7, with D possibly matching TRBD1 (6 bases). V lost 4 bases, J lost 3 bases, and 13 bases lay in between. The CDR3 loop spans 14 amino acids. CDR1 and CDR2 (germline): LNHDA, SQIVND (reference sequence).

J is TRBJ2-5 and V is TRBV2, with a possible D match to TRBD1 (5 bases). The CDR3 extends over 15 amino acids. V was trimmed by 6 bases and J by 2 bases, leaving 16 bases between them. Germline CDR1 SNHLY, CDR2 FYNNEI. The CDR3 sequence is CASRAFGQGQETQYF. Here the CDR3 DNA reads TGTGCCAGCAGGGCGTTTGGGCAGGGTCAAGAGACCCAGTACTTC.

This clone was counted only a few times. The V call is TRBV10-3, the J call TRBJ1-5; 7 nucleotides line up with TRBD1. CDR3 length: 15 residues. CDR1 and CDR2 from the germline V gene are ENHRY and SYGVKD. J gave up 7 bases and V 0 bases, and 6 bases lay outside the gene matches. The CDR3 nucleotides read TGTGCCATCAGTGAGTCACGACAGGGAGAACAGCCCCAGCATTTT. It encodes CAISESRQGEQPQHF.

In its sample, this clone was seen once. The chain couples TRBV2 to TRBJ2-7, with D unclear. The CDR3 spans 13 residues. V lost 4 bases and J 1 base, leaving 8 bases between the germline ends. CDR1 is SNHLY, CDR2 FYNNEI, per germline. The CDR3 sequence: CASSAVASYEQYF. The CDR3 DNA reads TGTGCCAGCAGTGCGGTTGCGTCCTACGAGCAGTACTTC.

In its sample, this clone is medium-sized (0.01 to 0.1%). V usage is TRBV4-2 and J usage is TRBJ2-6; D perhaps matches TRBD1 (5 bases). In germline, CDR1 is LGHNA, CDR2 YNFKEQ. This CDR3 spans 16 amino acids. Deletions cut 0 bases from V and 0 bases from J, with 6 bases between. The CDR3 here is CASSQDQGSGANVLTF. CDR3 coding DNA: TGTGCCAGCAGCCAAGATCAGGGCTCTGGGGCCAACGTCCTGACTTTC.

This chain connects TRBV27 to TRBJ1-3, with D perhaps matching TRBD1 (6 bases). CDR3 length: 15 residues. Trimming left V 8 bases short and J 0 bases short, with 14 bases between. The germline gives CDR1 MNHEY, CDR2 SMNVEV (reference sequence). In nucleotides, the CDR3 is TGTGCCAGCGCCCGCTTCAGGGGCTCTGGAAACACCATATATTTT. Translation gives CASARFRGSGNTIYF.

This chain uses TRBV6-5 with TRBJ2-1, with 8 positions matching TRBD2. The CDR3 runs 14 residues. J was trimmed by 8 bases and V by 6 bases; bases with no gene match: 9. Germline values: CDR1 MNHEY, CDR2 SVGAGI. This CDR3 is CASRSRTSIDEQFF. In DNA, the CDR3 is TGTGCCAGCAGATCTCGGACTAGCATCGATGAGCAGTTCTTC.

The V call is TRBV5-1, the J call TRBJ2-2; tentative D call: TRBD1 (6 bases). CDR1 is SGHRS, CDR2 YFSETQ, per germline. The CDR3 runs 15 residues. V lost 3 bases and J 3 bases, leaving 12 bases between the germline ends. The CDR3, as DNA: TGCGCCAGCAGCTCTCAGGGGTCGGACACCGGGGAGCTGTTTTTT. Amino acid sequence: CASSSQGSDTGELFF.

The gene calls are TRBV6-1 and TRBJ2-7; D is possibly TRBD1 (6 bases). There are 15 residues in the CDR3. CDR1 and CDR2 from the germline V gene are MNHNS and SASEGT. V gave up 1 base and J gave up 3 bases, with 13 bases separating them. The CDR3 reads CASSEGPDRYYEQYF. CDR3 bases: TGTGCCAGCAGTGAAGGGCCGGACAGATACTACGAGCAGTACTTC.

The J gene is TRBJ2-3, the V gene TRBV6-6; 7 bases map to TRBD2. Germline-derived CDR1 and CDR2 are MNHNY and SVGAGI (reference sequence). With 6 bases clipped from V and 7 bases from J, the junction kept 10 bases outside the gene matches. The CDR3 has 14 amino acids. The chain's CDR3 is CASSRGTNSYTQYF. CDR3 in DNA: TGTGCCAGCAGCCGCGGGACTAACTCCTATACGCAGTATTTT.